These T cell receptor beta chains were read from a single sample in a study of read filtering for tumor transcriptome and immune sequencing. TCRdb reprocessed the reads with MiXCR, giving one entry per CDR3 protein. The top ten hold over 35% of the sample, which has approximately 25,000 distinct CDR3 sequences, 13% to 15% seen once. The specimen sequenced was a population of CD138-negative cells sorted from bone marrow. All receptors derive from a donor aged 40 or over with multiple myeloma. CDR3s leave out the opening cysteine and the closing phenylalanine or tryptophan. A D gene is named only where the DNA matches it firmly.

TRBJ2-1,TRBV21-1,-,ASSKASTGESSYNEQF
TRBJ2-1,TRBV10-1,TRBD1,ASSGRGSHSYNEQF
TRBJ1-5,TRBV19,-,ASNAGNQPQH
TRBJ1-6,TRBV10-3,-,AIQGSHNSPLH
TRBJ1-5,TRBV7-3,-,ASSLFRGQPQH
TRBJ1-5,TRBV29-1,-,SVEVEGNQPQH
TRBJ2-7,TRBV2,TRBD1,ASTKGTGGDEQY
TRBJ2-2,TRBV19,TRBD2,ASSPRLASTGELF
TRBJ2-1,TRBV10-3,-,AIKTLANNEQF
TRBJ2-5,TRBV5-6,TRBD1,ASSLLGTGGRETQY
TRBJ2-1,TRBV14,TRBD2,ASRLAGGLYNEQF
TRBJ1-1,TRBV5-1,-,ATNRDGDLNTEAF
TRBJ2-1,TRBV27,TRBD2,ASSLYWSGSWYNEQF
TRBJ2-2,TRBV4-1,TRBD1,ASSPTDRVDTEELF
TRBJ1-2,TRBV28,-,ASSLWADRGYT
TRBJ2-1,TRBV5-1,-,ASSLSWGQSDEQF
TRBJ2-5,TRBV29-1,TRBD2,SASELAGEETQY
TRBJ2-7,TRBV20-1,TRBD1,SARGGQGGLYEQY
TRBJ1-1,TRBV30,-,AWSSGGNTEAF
TRBJ2-5,TRBV29-1,-,SVEAPGHRGTQY
TRBJ2-1,TRBV6-2/TRBV6-3,TRBD1,ASSSPGTGAASYNEQF
TRBJ2-5,TRBV5-1,-,ASSLVETQY